The 8 T cell receptor beta chains presented below share a single source sample, sequenced in a study of blood T cell repertoires in COVID-19 (dated by TCRdb to 2018 to 2020). Libraries were made using the immunoSEQ multiplex PCR assay. The table comes from immuneACCESS by way of TCRdb, which keeps in-frame sequences with V and J called. Part of the clones is missing from these tables; in studies checked, under half for an unresolved V gene and the rest for unknown reasons. The sample table contains 250,000 to 300,000 clones; only one count was recorded for approximately 91% of them. Approximately 2% of the sample lies in the top ten. The sequenced sample was peripheral blood. The receptors were gathered from a man in his fifties or sixties with acute or convalescent COVID-19.

The chain has TRBV6-5 and TRBJ2-7; possible D gene TRBD1, 6 bases. Germline V gene sequence: CDR1 MNHEY, CDR2 SVGAGI. CDR3 size: 15 residues. Trimming pared 5 bases from V and 5 bases from J, leaving 19 bases between. The CDR3 spells CASSPLSGGLDEQYF. The CDR3 coding sequence is TGTGCCAGCAGTCCCCTCTCTGGGGGCCTCGACGAGCAGTACTTC.

The DNA of the CDR3 is TGTGCCAGCAGTTTCGAGAGGGAAGCTTTCTTT. Translating gives CASSFEREAFF. The genes are TRBV12-3 or TRBV12-4 and TRBJ1-1; no firm D call. V lost 3 bases and J 8 bases, leaving 7 bases between the germline ends. CDR3 size: 11 residues.

The chain is built from TRBV9 and TRBJ2-3; D is perhaps TRBD1 (5 bases). Germline V gene data show CDR1 as SGDLS and CDR2 as YYNGEE. Trimming took off 0 bases at V and 6 bases at J, with 11 bases between the two ends. The CDR3 has 14 amino acids. The CDR3 DNA reads as TGTGCCAGCAGCGTAGAGGGGCAGTGGGATACGCAGTATTTT. It translates to CASSVEGQWDTQYF.

The V and J genes are TRBV29-1 and TRBJ1-1, with TRBD1 matching over 9 bases. CDR3 size: 12 residues. CDR1 and CDR2 (germline): SQVTM, ANQGSEA. The trim removed 8 bases at V and 11 bases at J, leaving 12 bases unmatched. As DNA, the CDR3 is TGCAGCTTCTCCCCGGACAGGGGTTCCGCTTTCTTT. Amino acids: CSFSPDRGSAFF.

V usage is TRBV10-2 and J usage is TRBJ2-1, with D maybe TRBD1 (6 bases). This CDR3 spans 16 amino acids. V was cut by 3 bases and J by 4 bases, with 16 bases left in between. Looked up from germline, CDR1 is WSHSY and CDR2 is SAAADI. CDR3 DNA sequence: TGCGCCAGCAGTGATGGCGGACAGCGAAAATACAATGAGCAGTTCTTC. Protein: CASSDGGQRKYNEQFF.

The chain carries TRBV9 and TRBJ2-2, with D possibly being TRBD1 (6 bases). This CDR3 contains 14 residues. The germline gives CDR1 SGDLS, CDR2 YYNGEE. V shed 3 bases and J shed 8 bases, with 14 bases lying between them. The CDR3 loop reads CASSDNRVSGELFF. The CDR3, as DNA: TGTGCCAGCAGCGACAACAGGGTCTCGGGGGAGCTGTTTTTT.

The chain recombines TRBV29-1 with TRBJ2-1, with 7 positions matching TRBD1. This CDR3 has 15 amino acids. CDR1 is SQVTM and CDR2 is ANQGSEA in the germline V gene. The V and J ends lost 2 bases and 7 bases, in that order; junction bases with no gene match: 11. CDR3 nucleotide sequence: TGCAGCGTTGAAAGTGAGACAGGGTGGAGTAATGAGCAGTTCTTC. It is translated as CSVESETGWSNEQFF.

This chain links TRBV19 with TRBJ1-2, with D possibly matching TRBD1 (6 bases). The CDR3 sequence is 13 residues long. Germline-derived CDR1 and CDR2 are LNHDA and SQIVND (reference sequence). V was pared by 5 bases and J by 8 bases, with 15 bases between. DNA for the CDR3: TGTGCCAGTAGTGCATACAGGGCCCTGGGCTACACCTTC. This translates into CASSAYRALGYTF.